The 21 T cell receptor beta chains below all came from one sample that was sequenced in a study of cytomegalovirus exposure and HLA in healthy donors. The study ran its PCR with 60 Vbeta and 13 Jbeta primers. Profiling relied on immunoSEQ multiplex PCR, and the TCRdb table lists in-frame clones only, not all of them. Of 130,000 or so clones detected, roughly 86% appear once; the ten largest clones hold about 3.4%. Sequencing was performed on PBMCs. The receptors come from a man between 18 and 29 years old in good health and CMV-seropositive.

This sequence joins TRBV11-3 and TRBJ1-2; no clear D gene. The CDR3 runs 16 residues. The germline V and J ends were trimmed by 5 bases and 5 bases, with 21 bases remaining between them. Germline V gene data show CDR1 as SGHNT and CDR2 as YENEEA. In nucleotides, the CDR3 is TGTGCCAGCAGCACCCGGGAGGCGACATATGAGTATGGCTACACCTTC. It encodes CASSTREATYEYGYTF.

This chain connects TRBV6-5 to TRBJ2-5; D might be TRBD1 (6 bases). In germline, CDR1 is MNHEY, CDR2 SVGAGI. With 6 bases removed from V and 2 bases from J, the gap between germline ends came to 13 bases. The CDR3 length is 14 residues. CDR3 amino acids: CASRGAPTQETQYF. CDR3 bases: TGTGCCAGCAGGGGGGCTCCCACACAAGAGACCCAGTACTTC.

The CDR3 bases are TGCAGTGCCGGGGGGAACAATGAGCAGTTCTTC. Amino acids: CSAGGNNEQFF. V gene TRBV20-1 combines with J gene TRBJ2-1; TRBD2 aligns across 7 bases. CDR1 DFQATT and CDR2 SNEGSKA come from the germline V gene (reference sequence). The CDR3 totals 11 residues. J lost 5 bases, V lost 6 bases, and 1 base had no gene match.

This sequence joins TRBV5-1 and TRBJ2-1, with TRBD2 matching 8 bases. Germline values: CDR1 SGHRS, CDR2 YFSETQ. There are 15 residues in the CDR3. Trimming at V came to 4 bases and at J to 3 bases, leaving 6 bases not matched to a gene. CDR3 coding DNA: TGCGCCAGCAGCACTACTAGCGGAGACTACAATGAGCAGTTCTTC. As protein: CASSTTSGDYNEQFF.

The CDR3 here is CASSQTGTPIYEQYF. CDR3 DNA: TGTGCCAGCAGTCAAACCGGGACACCGATCTACGAGCAGTACTTC. This chain uses TRBV6-5 with TRBJ2-7; a possible D gene is TRBD1 (6 bases). V dropped 5 bases and J dropped 3 bases, with 17 bases sitting between them. CDR1 and CDR2 from the germline V gene are MNHEY and SVGAGI. This CDR3 is 15 amino acids long.

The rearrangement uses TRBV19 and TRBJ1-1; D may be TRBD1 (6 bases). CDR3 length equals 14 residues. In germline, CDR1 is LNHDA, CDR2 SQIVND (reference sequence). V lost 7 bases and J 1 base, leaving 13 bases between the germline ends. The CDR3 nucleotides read TGTGCCAGTACCATGGACAGCCCGAACACTGAAGCTTTCTTT. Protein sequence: CASTMDSPNTEAFF.

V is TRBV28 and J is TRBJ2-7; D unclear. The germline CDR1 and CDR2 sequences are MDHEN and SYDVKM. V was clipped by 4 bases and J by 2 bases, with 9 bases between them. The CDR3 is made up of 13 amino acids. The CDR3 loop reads CASSSGTPYEQYF. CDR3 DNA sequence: TGTGCCAGCAGTTCAGGTACTCCCTACGAGCAGTACTTC.

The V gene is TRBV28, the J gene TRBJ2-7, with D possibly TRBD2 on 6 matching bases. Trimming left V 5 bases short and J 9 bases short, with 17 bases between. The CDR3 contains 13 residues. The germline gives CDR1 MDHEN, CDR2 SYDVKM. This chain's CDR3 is CASSGRWEPRQYF. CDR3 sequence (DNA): TGTGCCAGCAGTGGGAGGTGGGAGCCGCGGCAGTACTTC.

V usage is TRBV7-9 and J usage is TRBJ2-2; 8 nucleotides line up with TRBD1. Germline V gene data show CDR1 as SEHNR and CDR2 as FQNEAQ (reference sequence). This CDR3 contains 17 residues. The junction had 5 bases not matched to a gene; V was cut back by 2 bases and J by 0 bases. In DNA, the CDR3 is TGTGCCAGCAGCTTAAGGGCGACAGGGGCGAACACCGGGGAGCTGTTTTTT. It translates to CASSLRATGANTGELFF.

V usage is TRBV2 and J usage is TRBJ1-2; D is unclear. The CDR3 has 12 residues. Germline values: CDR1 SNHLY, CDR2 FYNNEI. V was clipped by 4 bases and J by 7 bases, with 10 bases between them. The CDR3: CASSGSRPGYTF. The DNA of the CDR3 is TGTGCCAGCAGTGGAAGCAGGCCTGGCTACACCTTC.

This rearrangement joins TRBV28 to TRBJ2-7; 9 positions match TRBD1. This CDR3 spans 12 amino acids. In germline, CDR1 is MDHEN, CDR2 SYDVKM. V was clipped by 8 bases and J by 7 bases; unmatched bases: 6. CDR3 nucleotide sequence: TGTGCCAGCGGGACAGGGACCGTAGAGCAGTACTTC. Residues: CASGTGTVEQYF.

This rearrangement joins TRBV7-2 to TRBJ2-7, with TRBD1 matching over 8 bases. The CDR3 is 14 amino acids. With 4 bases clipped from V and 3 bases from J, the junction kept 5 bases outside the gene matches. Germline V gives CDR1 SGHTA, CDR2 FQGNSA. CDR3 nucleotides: TGTGCCAGCAGCTCCTTAGACAGGGGCTACGAGCAGTACTTC. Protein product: CASSSLDRGYEQYF.

This chain's CDR3 is CASGSLGEQYF. The CDR3 DNA sequence: TGTGCCAGTGGGTCCCTAGGCGAGCAGTACTTC. This chain connects TRBV19 to TRBJ2-7, with unresolved D. The CDR3 spans 11 residues. Trimming stripped 8 bases from V and 6 bases from J, with 11 bases between. Germline V gene lookup returns CDR1 LNHDA and CDR2 SQIVND (reference sequence).

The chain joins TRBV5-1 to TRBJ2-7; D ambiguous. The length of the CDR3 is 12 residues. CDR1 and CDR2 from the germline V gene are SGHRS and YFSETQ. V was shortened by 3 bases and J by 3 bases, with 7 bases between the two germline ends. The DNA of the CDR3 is TGCGCCAGCAGCTACTCCTTCTACGAGCAGTACTTC. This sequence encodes CASSYSFYEQYF.

The CDR3 sequence: CASSLWSQRGPYNEQFF. As DNA, the CDR3 is TGTGCCAGCAGTTTATGGTCTCAGCGGGGGCCGTACAATGAGCAGTTCTTC. V usage is TRBV27 and J usage is TRBJ2-1; 8 nucleotides align to TRBD2. Germline V gene lookup returns CDR1 MNHEY and CDR2 SMNVEV (reference sequence). The CDR3 length is 17 residues. The trim removed 1 base at V and 4 bases at J, leaving 9 bases unmatched.

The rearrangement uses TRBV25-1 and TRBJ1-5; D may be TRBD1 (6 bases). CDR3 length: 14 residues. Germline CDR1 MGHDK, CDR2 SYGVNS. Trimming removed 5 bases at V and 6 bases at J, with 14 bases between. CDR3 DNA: TGTGCCAGCAGTAGAGGGGGTATAGGTCAGCCCCAGCATTTT. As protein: CASSRGGIGQPQHF.

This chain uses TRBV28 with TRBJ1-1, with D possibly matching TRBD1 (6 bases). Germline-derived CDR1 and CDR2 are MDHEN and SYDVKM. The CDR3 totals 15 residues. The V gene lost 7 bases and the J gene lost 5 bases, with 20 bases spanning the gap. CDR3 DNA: TGTGCCAGCACCGAATCAGGGGCATTGGTTACTGAAGCTTTCTTT. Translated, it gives CASTESGALVTEAFF. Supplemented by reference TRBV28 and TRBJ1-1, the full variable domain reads DVKVTQSSRYLVKRTGEKVFLECVQDMDHENMFWYRQDPGLGLRLIYFSYDVKMKEKGDIPEGYSVSREKKERFSLILESASTNQTSMYLCASTESGALVTEAFFGQGTRLTVV.

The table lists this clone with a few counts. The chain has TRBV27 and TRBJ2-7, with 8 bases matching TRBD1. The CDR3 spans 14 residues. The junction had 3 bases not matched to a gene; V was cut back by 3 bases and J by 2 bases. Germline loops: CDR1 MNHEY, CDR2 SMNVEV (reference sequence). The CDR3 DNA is TGTGCCAGCAGTTTCCAGACAGGGGCCTACGAGCAGTACTTC. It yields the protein CASSFQTGAYEQYF.

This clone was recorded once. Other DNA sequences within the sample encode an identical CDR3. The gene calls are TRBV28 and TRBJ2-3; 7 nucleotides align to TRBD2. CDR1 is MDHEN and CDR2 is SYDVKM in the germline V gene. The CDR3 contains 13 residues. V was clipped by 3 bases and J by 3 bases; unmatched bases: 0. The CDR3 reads CASSFGGTDTQYF. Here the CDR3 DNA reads TGTGCCAGCAGTTTCGGGGGGACAGATACGCAGTATTTT.

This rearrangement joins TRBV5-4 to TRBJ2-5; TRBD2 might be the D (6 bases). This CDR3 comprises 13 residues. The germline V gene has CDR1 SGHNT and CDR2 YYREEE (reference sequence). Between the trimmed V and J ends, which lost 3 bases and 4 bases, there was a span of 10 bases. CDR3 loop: CASSWGEVETQYF. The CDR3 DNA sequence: TGTGCCAGCAGCTGGGGGGAGGTAGAGACCCAGTACTTC.

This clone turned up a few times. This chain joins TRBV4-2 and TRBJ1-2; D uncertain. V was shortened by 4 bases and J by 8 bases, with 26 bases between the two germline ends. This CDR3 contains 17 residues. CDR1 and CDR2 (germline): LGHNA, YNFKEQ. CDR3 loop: CASSPTSDGVRRKGYTF. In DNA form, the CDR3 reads TGTGCCAGCAGCCCCACTTCGGACGGCGTGCGGAGGAAGGGCTACACCTTC.